This TCR beta chain was captured in a study of T cells in Graves' hyperthyroidism and ophthalmopathy. Broader study findings: In blood, most of the thyroid clonotypes expanded above 0.001 were also present.

RNA transcripts provided the source from which TCR beta CDR3 regions were amplified. An initial round of RT-PCR targeting the TCR CDR3 relied on the HTBI primer set. TCRdb reprocessed the multiplex PCR reads with MiXCR, giving one entry per CDR3 protein. The sample yields about 360,000 distinct CDR3 sequences, less than 15% seen once. With respect to this clonotype: Its antigen is not known.

Sequencing used blood. The TCR originated in a woman younger than 30 with Graves' hyperthyroidism.

DNA for the CDR3: TGTGCCAGCAGCTTTGTGGACAGGGAACGATCACCCCTCCACTTT. Protein product: CASSFVDRERSPLHF. The chain links TRBV5-6 to TRBJ1-6, with 8 bases identical to TRBD1. V shed 2 bases, J shed 10 bases, and the junction held 8 bases outside the gene matches. The CDR3 extends over 15 amino acids. Germline CDR1 and CDR2: SGHDT and YYEEEE.